The rows below give T cell receptor beta chains drawn from one sample of a study of T cells expressing NK-cell markers. TCRdb re-called the 5' RACE reads, yielding one record per CDR3 amino acid sequence without DNA. The sample table includes 500,000 to 700,000 distinct CDR3 sequences. Sequencing was carried out using blood T cells: a sorted CD56 or NKG2C T cell subset, CD4+ or CD8+ T cells, or bulk PBMC T cells (not recorded which). These receptors all come from a man aged 18 to 30 in good health. Both conserved end residues are part of each CDR3.

length | J | V | CDR3
17 | TRBJ2-1 | TRBV5-1 | CASSLGPGTSVYNEQFF
13 | TRBJ2-1 | TRBV5-6 | CATRSWSGNEQFF
17 | TRBJ2-5 | TRBV10-3 | CAISESESPRPGETQYF
16 | TRBJ2-1 | TRBV6-1 | CASSEAGRSSYNEQFF
16 | TRBJ2-2 | TRBV12-3/TRBV12-4 | CASRDPGRGGTGELFF
15 | TRBJ1-1 | TRBV6-2/TRBV6-3 | CASTTTGTRYTEAFF
13 | TRBJ1-4 | TRBV7-7 | CASSPGHNEKLFF
13 | TRBJ1-1 | TRBV6-5 | CASSYEGHREAFF
15 | TRBJ2-1 | TRBV15 | CATSRDGGGLDEQFF
15 | TRBJ2-3 | TRBV5-6 | CASSLEAESTDTQYF
16 | TRBJ2-7 | TRBV12-3/TRBV12-4 | CASSLSPLRVTYEQYF
16 | TRBJ2-1 | TRBV11-2 | CASSLGLPDLGNEQFF
15 | TRBJ1-5 | TRBV29-1 | CSPRDFVKSNQPQHF
17 | TRBJ2-5 | TRBV7-9 | CASSLRTSGREQETQYF
17 | TRBJ1-5 | TRBV27 | CASSPSGPSGGNQPQHF
12 | TRBJ2-3 | TRBV20-1 | CSAVHPKDTQYF
16 | TRBJ2-1 | TRBV9 | CASSVSATSSYNEQFF
16 | TRBJ2-1 | TRBV4-1 | CASSQDEGTGGNEQFF
15 | TRBJ1-5 | TRBV7-8 | CASSSAGTIYQPQHF
17 | TRBJ2-5 | TRBV9 | CASSVGLAGGTQETQYF
15 | TRBJ1-1 | TRBV19 | CASSPLRARNTEAFF
14 | TRBJ2-1 | TRBV29-1 | CSVDLAGARNEQFF
15 | TRBJ2-2 | TRBV5-1 | CASSLVSGSHGELFF
16 | TRBJ1-4 | TRBV7-9 | CASSFVPRYEDEKLFF
15 | TRBJ2-2 | TRBV24-1 | CATSPRQLNTGELFF
15 | TRBJ1-1 | TRBV20-1 | CSARLQGIRGTEAFF
14 | TRBJ2-5 | TRBV5-1 | CASSLRGESETQYF
14 | TRBJ2-3 | TRBV20-1 | CSARTSAGADTQYF
17 | TRBJ1-1 | TRBV6-4 | CASSDWAPGHKNTEAFF
18 | TRBJ2-3 | TRBV20-1 | CSATTLRGEWGDTDTQYF
13 | TRBJ1-4 | TRBV3-1 | CASSRLGSEKLFF
15 | TRBJ2-1 | TRBV24-1 | CATSAGLAGGHEQFF
15 | TRBJ2-3 | TRBV6-4 | CASSELAGTTDTQYF
15 | TRBJ1-2 | TRBV7-2 | CASSLGYDRINGYTF
14 | TRBJ1-1 | TRBV6-5 | CASSLLRDMAEAFF
17 | TRBJ2-4 | TRBV5-1 | CASSTGLAGVSKNIQYF
15 | TRBJ2-5 | TRBV5-5 | CASSFSPGSLETQYF
13 | TRBJ2-1 | TRBV29-1 | CSVPGRVDNEQFF
16 | TRBJ2-1 | TRBV5-1 | CASSLWALEAFNEQFF
13 | TRBJ2-1 | TRBV20-1 | CSAPGQVSDEQFF
16 | TRBJ2-3 | TRBV7-2 | CASSLASWGSTDTQYF
16 | TRBJ1-1 | TRBV9 | CASSVAIGSGNTEAFF
13 | TRBJ1-1 | TRBV11-3 | CASSLKERGEAFF
15 | TRBJ2-3 | TRBV7-9 | CASSFNCGNTDTQYF
16 | TRBJ2-2 | TRBV24-1 | CATSDRLAGVDGELFF
15 | TRBJ2-7 | TRBV19 | CASSLIAGGPNEQYF
15 | TRBJ2-1 | TRBV7-9 | CASSSSGSTYNEQFF
13 | TRBJ2-3 | TRBV6-2/TRBV6-3 | CASSNNGLVPQYF
16 | TRBJ2-2 | TRBV24-1 | CATSDPGSPNTGELFF
15 | TRBJ2-1 | TRBV4-3 | CASSQDSVRGNEQFF
14 | TRBJ1-1 | TRBV12-5 | CASGRTGISTEAFF
14 | TRBJ1-2 | TRBV5-1 | CASSLGRTGDGYTF
17 | TRBJ2-4 | TRBV5-5 | CASSQPDRSLAKNIQYF
16 | TRBJ2-1 | TRBV7-2 | CASSSSGTGGGNEQFF
13 | TRBJ2-1 | TRBV5-1 | CASSFSDRGLEFF
15 | TRBJ1-3 | TRBV12-3/TRBV12-4 | CASSSNRRQGDTIYF
17 | TRBJ2-3 | TRBV7-9 | CASSTEGRLAGTDTQYF
14 | TRBJ2-1 | TRBV29-1 | CSVVGILTHNEQFF
15 | TRBJ1-2 | TRBV20-1 | CSARLGGVHDYGYTF